These 31 T cell receptor beta chains were all obtained from the same sample, sequenced in a study of shared clonotypes between healthy human individuals. Libraries were prepared by immunoSEQ multiplex PCR; TCRdb keeps only in-frame clonotypes and omits some of them. The sample comprises some 2,000,000 clones, 95% of which are singletons, and 0.13% rests with the top ten. Sequencing used naive CD4+ T cells sorted from blood. Sample subset: CD45RA+ positively selected. The receptors come from a man younger than 35 in good health.

V usage is TRBV11-2 and J usage is TRBJ2-5; D possibly corresponds to TRBD2 (6 bases). Looked up from germline, CDR1 is SGHAT and CDR2 is FQNNGV. Between the trimmed V and J ends, which lost 10 bases and 7 bases, there was a span of 19 bases. The CDR3 length is 13 residues. CDR3 sequence reads: CATTPGGGTTQYF. Here the CDR3 DNA reads TGTGCCACCACCCCAGGCGGCGGGACGACCCAGTACTTC. The full variable domain, rest sourced from reference TRBV11-2 and TRBJ2-5, is EAGVAQSPRYKIIEKRQSVAFWCNPISGHATLYWYQQILGQGPKLLIQFQNNGVVDDSQLPKDRFSAERLKGVDSTLKIQPAKLEDSAVYLCATTPGGGTTQYFGPGTRLLVL.

The chain is built from TRBV5-4 and TRBJ1-1; 8 nucleotides match TRBD1. The J segment lost 2 bases and the V segment lost 0 bases, leaving 12 bases of the junction unmatched. This CDR3 is 18 amino acids long. Germline V lookup: CDR1 SGHNT, CDR2 YYREEE (reference sequence). The CDR3 loop reads CASSLAGVVDRANTEAFF. CDR3 in DNA: TGTGCCAGCAGCTTGGCCGGGGTAGTGGACAGGGCAAACACTGAAGCTTTCTTT.

V is TRBV11-2 and J is TRBJ2-2; D remains ambiguous. This CDR3 region has 16 residues. Deletions cut 0 bases from V and 2 bases from J, with 10 bases between. Looked up from germline, CDR1 is SGHAT and CDR2 is FQNNGV. This CDR3 reads CASSLEGSKNTGELFF. The CDR3 nucleotides are TGTGCCAGCAGCTTAGAAGGCAGTAAAAACACCGGGGAGCTGTTTTTT.

This clone was detected a few times. The V gene is TRBV29-1, the J gene TRBJ2-4; no clear D. The V gene lost 4 bases and the J gene lost 6 bases, with 13 bases spanning the gap. Germline lookup yields CDR1 SQVTM and CDR2 ANQGSEA. CDR3 length: 13 residues. DNA of the CDR3: TGCAGCGTTGCTGAATTCGTAAGAAACATTCAGTACTTC. Protein product: CSVAEFVRNIQYF.

J is TRBJ1-1 and V is TRBV6-5; a weak D match, TRBD1 (5 bases). The V end lost 3 bases, the J end lost 4 bases, and 18 bases lay between the germline ends. Germline V CDR1 and CDR2: MNHEY, SVGAGI. The CDR3 runs to 16 residues. The chain's CDR3 is CASSYLGTTFGTEAFF. DNA of the CDR3: TGTGCCAGCAGTTATCTCGGGACGACCTTCGGCACTGAAGCTTTCTTT.

This rearrangement joins TRBV27 to TRBJ1-2, with D unresolved. The CDR3 is 14 residues long. V lost 4 bases and J lost 7, with 16 bases in between. Germline V lookup: CDR1 MNHEY, CDR2 SMNVEV (reference sequence). Here the CDR3 DNA reads TGTGCCAGCAGTTCCCGGAAGAACGGGAGTGGCTACACCTTC. Residues: CASSSRKNGSGYTF.

Remarks on this clone: Other DNA variants within this sample encode the same CDR3. In DNA form, the CDR3 reads TGTGCCAGCGGCGGGACTAGCGGTTACAATGAGCAGTTCTTC. This translates into CASGGTSGYNEQFF. The rearrangement uses TRBV2 and TRBJ2-1; 11 bases fit TRBD2. V lost 8 bases to trimming and J lost 4 bases; unmatched junction nucleotides: 4. This CDR3 is built from 14 residues. Germline V gene data show CDR1 as SNHLY and CDR2 as FYNNEI.

This clone has only a few counts. The chain employs TRBV14 and TRBJ2-7, with 9 positions matching TRBD2. Germline trimming cut 1 base from V and 2 bases from J; bases unmatched to any gene: 9. The length of the CDR3 is 17 residues. In germline, CDR1 is SGHDN, CDR2 FVKESK. The CDR3 nucleotides are TGTGCCAGCAGCCAAGGGCTCTTGCGGGGGGGCACCTACGAGCAGTACTTC. Translating it yields CASSQGLLRGGTYEQYF.

J is TRBJ2-7 and V is TRBV2; 12 bases line up with TRBD2. CDR3 length: 18 amino acids. Germline lookup yields CDR1 SNHLY and CDR2 FYNNEI. J gave up 0 bases and V 5 bases, and 11 bases lay outside the gene matches. CDR3 in amino acids: CASSSGLAGYPGSYEQYF. The CDR3 DNA reads as TGTGCCAGCAGTAGTGGACTAGCGGGATACCCGGGCTCCTACGAGCAGTACTTC.

The rearrangement uses TRBV7-6 and TRBJ2-7; TRBD2 matches 7 bases. V gave up 2 bases and J gave up 12 bases; unmatched junction bases: 19. The CDR3 is made up of 16 amino acids. The germline CDR1 and CDR2 sequences are SGHVS and FNYEAQ. CDR3 protein: CASSLQPSGLVGGMYF. The CDR3 DNA sequence: TGTGCCAGCAGCTTACAACCTAGCGGCCTGGTGGGGGGTATGTACTTC.

V gene TRBV13 combines with J gene TRBJ1-6; 8 bases map to TRBD1. V shed 1 base, J shed 9 bases, and the junction held 11 bases outside the gene matches. The CDR3 runs 17 residues. Germline V gene lookup returns CDR1 PRHDT and CDR2 FYEKMQ (reference sequence). The CDR3 reads CASSLEGQAPSGSPLHF. As DNA, the CDR3 is TGTGCCAGCAGCTTAGAGGGACAGGCACCGAGCGGTTCACCCCTCCACTTT. Full variable domain (remainder filled in from reference TRBV13 and TRBJ1-6): AAGVIQSPRHLIKEKRETATLKCYPIPRHDTVYWYQQGPGQDPQFLISFYEKMQSDKGSIPDRFSAQQFSDYHSELNMSSLELGDSALYFCASSLEGQAPSGSPLHFGNGTRLTVT.

The chain links TRBV7-9 to TRBJ2-7; 7 bases match TRBD1. After removal of 4 bases from V and 3 bases from J, the junction contained 9 bases not matched to a gene. CDR1 is SEHNR, CDR2 FQNEAQ, per germline (reference sequence). The CDR3 is 15 amino acids. CDR3 sequence (DNA): TGTGCCAGCAGCTCTCAGACAGGGAGTAGCTACGAGCAGTACTTC. This sequence encodes CASSSQTGSSYEQYF. Using reference TRBV7-9 and TRBJ2-7 for the parts outside the CDR3, the full variable domain is DTGVSQNPRHKITKRGQNVTFRCDPISEHNRLYWYRQTLGQGPEFLTYFQNEAQLEKSRLLSDRFSAERPKGSFSTLEIQRTEQGDSAMYLCASSSQTGSSYEQYFGPGTRLTVT.

This chain connects TRBV2 to TRBJ2-5, with D uncertain. Trimming shortened V by 8 bases and J by 5 bases, and 18 bases separated the two germline ends. The CDR3 totals 14 residues. Germline loops: CDR1 SNHLY, CDR2 FYNNEI. In nucleotides, the CDR3 is TGTGCCAGCGGACGGACGGTGGTTGCTGAGACCCAGTACTTC. Amino acids: CASGRTVVAETQYF.

This clone was observed a handful of times. The chain recombines TRBV7-5 with TRBJ2-7. TRBV7-5 is shown as a pseudogene. The CDR3 runs 13 residues. The CDR3 spells CARSPACPYEQYF. In DNA form, the CDR3 reads TGTGCCAGAAGCCCAGCTTGCCCCTACGAGCAGTACTTC.

This clone was recorded once. The V call is TRBV9, the J call TRBJ2-1; 9 bases are shared with TRBD2. Germline loops: CDR1 SGDLS, CDR2 YYNGEE. The CDR3 has 16 amino acids. Trimming cost V 0 bases and J 0 bases; bases outside gene matches: 1. The CDR3 DNA sequence: TGTGCCAGCAGCGTAGGACTAGCGGACTCCTACAATGAGCAGTTCTTC. Its translation: CASSVGLADSYNEQFF.

The V and J genes are TRBV4-1 and TRBJ2-7, with 9 bases lining up with TRBD2. The ends lost 2 bases at V and 2 bases at J; junction bases unmatched: 13. Germline V gene lookup returns CDR1 MGHRA and CDR2 YSYEKL. This CDR3 has 18 residues. Here the CDR3 reads CASSQTALAGASPYEQYF. CDR3 coding DNA: TGCGCCAGCAGCCAAACGGCGTTAGCGGGGGCCTCACCCTACGAGCAGTACTTC.

Notes on this clone: Other nucleotide sequences from this sample produce the same CDR3. The chain combines TRBV9 with TRBJ1-2; D gene ambiguous. The CDR3 totals 12 residues. V was pared by 1 base and J by 4 bases, with 5 bases between. Germline values: CDR1 SGDLS, CDR2 YYNGEE. The CDR3 reads CASSVNSYGYTF. The CDR3 nucleotides are TGTGCCAGCAGCGTAAACAGCTATGGCTACACCTTC.

The chain couples TRBV9 to TRBJ2-5; 10 positions agree with TRBD2. From germline, CDR1 is SGDLS and CDR2 YYNGEE. V lost 3 bases to trimming and J lost 5 bases; unmatched junction nucleotides: 7. The CDR3 is 15 residues long. CDR3 in DNA: TGTGCCAGCAGCGGGCGTAGCGGGGGGCGGGAGACCCAGTACTTC. Protein product: CASSGRSGGRETQYF.

The J gene is TRBJ2-3, the V gene TRBV7-9; 10 nucleotides agree with TRBD2. V dropped 3 bases and J dropped 5; count of bases not matched to a gene: 5. Germline lookup yields CDR1 SEHNR and CDR2 FQNEAQ (reference sequence). CDR3 size: 15 residues. The chain's CDR3 is CASSLASGSVDTQYF. CDR3 DNA sequence: TGTGCCAGCAGCTTGGCTAGCGGGAGTGTAGATACGCAGTATTTT.

The chain uses TRBV6-1 and TRBJ2-7; 8 nucleotides agree with TRBD1. The length of the CDR3 is 14 residues. After removal of 7 bases from V and 0 bases from J, the junction contained 5 bases not matched to a gene. Germline CDR1 reads MNHNS; CDR2 reads SASEGT. CDR3 sequence (DNA): TGTGCCAGCAAGACAGGGGTCGGCTCCTACGAGCAGTACTTC. Protein product: CASKTGVGSYEQYF.

The V gene is TRBV6-5, the J gene TRBJ2-4; 15 nucleotides align to TRBD2. Trimming at V came to 10 bases and at J to 4 bases, leaving 2 bases not matched to a gene. CDR1 is MNHEY, CDR2 SVGAGI, per germline. This CDR3 is 14 amino acids long. CDR3: CATGTSGGKNIQYF. The CDR3 DNA follows: TGTGCCACCGGGACTAGCGGGGGGAAAAACATTCAGTACTTC.

This chain joins TRBV15 and TRBJ2-7, with 7 bases matching TRBD2. This CDR3 comprises 15 residues. V was pared by 0 bases and J by 6 bases, with 8 bases of the junction left unmatched. CDR1 is LNHNV and CDR2 is YYDKDF in the germline V gene (reference sequence). The CDR3 loop is CATSRDLGGSSEQYF. CDR3 sequence (DNA): TGTGCCACCAGCAGAGATCTGGGGGGGTCGAGCGAGCAGTACTTC.

The chain uses TRBV11-2 and TRBJ2-3; 11 nucleotides align to TRBD1. Germline CDR1 and CDR2: SGHAT and FQNNGV. The CDR3 loop spans 17 amino acids. The V segment lost 5 bases and the J segment 4 bases; nucleotides outside the gene matches: 11. CDR3: CASSQRTGGAFPDTQYF. CDR3 nucleotides: TGTGCCAGCAGCCAAAGGACAGGGGGCGCATTTCCAGATACGCAGTATTTT.

CDR3 nucleotides: TGTGCCAGCAGCTTTCGATGGGAGGGCCAAGGAACCTTC. Encoded protein: CASSFRWEGQGTF. This chain uses TRBV7-2 with TRBJ1-2; D not certain. The length of the CDR3 is 13 residues. V dropped 3 bases and J dropped 14 bases, with 19 bases sitting between them. Looked up from germline, CDR1 is SGHTA and CDR2 is FQGNSA.

The CDR3 spells CASSEYRGNSGNTIYF. The DNA of the CDR3 is TGTGCCAGCAGTGAATACAGGGGGAACTCTGGAAACACCATATATTTT. V is TRBV6-1 and J is TRBJ1-3; 8 bases align to TRBD1. Trimming at V came to 2 bases and at J to 0 bases, leaving 3 bases not matched to a gene. Germline loops: CDR1 MNHNS, CDR2 SASEGT. The CDR3 spans 16 residues.

The chain is built from TRBV5-6 and TRBJ1-6; 8 nucleotides line up with TRBD1. The germline CDR1 and CDR2 sequences are SGHDT and YYEEEE. This CDR3 is 17 amino acids long. With V trimmed by 0 bases and J by 0 bases, 2 bases remained unmatched. The CDR3 DNA is TGTGCCAGCAGCTTGGAACAGGGGGGCTCCTATAATTCACCCCTCCACTTT. This encodes CASSLEQGGSYNSPLHF.

The chain combines TRBV28 with TRBJ2-2; TRBD1 agrees at 11 bases. Germline CDR1 MDHEN, CDR2 SYDVKM. This CDR3 is 16 amino acids long. V shed 3 bases and J 7 bases; nucleotides not matched to a gene: 7. CDR3 coding DNA: TGTGCCAGCAGTTTTCCTGGACAGGGGGCAGGCGGGGAGCTGTTTTTT. This gives the protein CASSFPGQGAGGELFF.

The chain joins TRBV2 to TRBJ2-2; TRBD1 aligns across 7 bases. Germline V gives CDR1 SNHLY, CDR2 FYNNEI. The V segment lost 6 bases and the J segment 15 bases; nucleotides outside the gene matches: 7. The CDR3 sequence is 11 residues long. The CDR3 is CASSEPGQLFF. As DNA, the CDR3 is TGTGCCAGCAGCGAACCGGGACAGTTGTTTTTT.

The chain employs TRBV27 and TRBJ2-6; a weak D match, TRBD2 (5 bases). CDR3 length: 14 residues. Germline V gene data show CDR1 as MNHEY and CDR2 as SMNVEV (reference sequence). V dropped 8 bases and J dropped 0 bases, with 8 bases sitting between them. The CDR3 protein is CASATSSGANVLTF. DNA of the CDR3: TGTGCCAGCGCTACTAGCTCTGGGGCCAACGTCCTGACTTTC.

A note on this clone: In the same sample, other DNA sequences code for this CDR3. The V and J genes are TRBV11-2 and TRBJ1-2, with no clear D. Germline assignment: CDR1 SGHAT and CDR2 FQNNGV. Trimming removed 1 base at V and 0 bases at J, with 3 bases between. This CDR3 spans 13 amino acids. Here the CDR3 reads CASSLAPNYGYTF. The CDR3 nucleotides read TGTGCCAGCAGCTTAGCTCCTAACTATGGCTACACCTTC.

The chain carries TRBV11-3 and TRBJ2-3; D uncertain. The length of the CDR3 is 13 residues. The V and J ends lost 2 bases and 2 bases respectively, with 5 bases between them. CDR1 is SGHNT, CDR2 YENEEA, per germline. CDR3 amino acids: CASSLTDTDTQYF. CDR3 sequence (DNA): TGTGCCAGCAGCTTAACGGACACAGATACGCAGTATTTT.